This entry is about one T cell receptor (beta chain). V shed 3 bases and J shed 5 bases, with 11 bases lying between them. Looked up from germline, CDR1 is SGHRS and CDR2 is YFSETQ. The CDR3 consists of 14 residues. This sample was taken from a study of CD8 T cells in Susac syndrome. Random hexamers primed reverse transcription of about 0.5 to 1 ug RNA. TCRdb re-called the immunoSEQ multiplex PCR reads with MiXCR, one entry per CDR3 protein. The sample has more than 150,000 distinct CDR3 sequences, approximately 96% seen once. This chain links TRBV5-1 with TRBJ1-4; D is unclear. The sample consisted of CD4+ T cells from PBMCs. This sequence originates from a human donor with Susac syndrome. CDR3 sequence: CASSYRARNEKLFF. CDR3 sequence (DNA): TGCGCCAGCAGCTACCGGGCCAGAAATGAAAAACTGTTTTTT. Combining the CDR3 with reference TRBV5-1 and TRBJ1-4 gives the whole variable domain KAGVTQTPRYLIKTRGQQVTLSCSPISGHRSVSWYQQTPGQGLQFLFEYFSETQRNKGNFPGRFSGRQFSNSRSEMNVSTLELGDSALYLCASSYRARNEKLFFGSGTQLSVL.